The clone carrying this T cell receptor (beta chain) was picked up one time. Its target is unknown. Primers included in the PCR were 60 Vbeta and 13 Jbeta primers. Assay: immunoSEQ multiplex PCR; the TCRdb copy retains only in-frame clones and omits some. The sample includes 95,000 to 150,000 clones, 80% of them seen just once. Though probably carrying unrecorded immune exposures, donors were nominally healthy at sampling. CDR1 is LGHNA, CDR2 YSLEER, per germline. V was pared by 0 bases and J by 5 bases, with 8 bases of the junction left unmatched. This CDR3 has 17 amino acids. The data derive from a study of cytomegalovirus exposure and HLA in healthy donors. Study results and caveats: Prior analysis indicated that the majority of TCR beta V segments exhibited productivity approximately 87% or approximately 30% of the time.

This chain uses TRBV4-3 with TRBJ2-3, with 10 bases fitting TRBD2. This TCR came from a man aged 25 to 45 in good health and CMV-seronegative. The sample consisted of PBMCs. The CDR3, as DNA: TGCGCCAGCAGCCAAGATTTGCAGCGGGGGGGCCGAGATACGCAGTATTTT. Its translation: CASSQDLQRGGRDTQYF.